The T cell receptor (beta chain) under discussion was sequenced for a study of T-cell memory formation after mild COVID-19. TCRdb processed the 5' RACE reads anew with MiXCR; each CDR3 protein has one entry. The data show about 310,000 distinct CDR3 sequences, with 15% to 20% seen just once and over 20% held by the top ten. This clonotype came up a few times. The clonotype was recovered from a young man who had mild COVID-19 (a few samples of this study predate the infection). Cell type and time point are not known. Source material: PBMCs or a T cell subset sorted from them (not recorded which).

The CDR3 sequence: CSARVWTQPNSPLHF. CDR3 sequence (DNA): TGCAGTGCTAGAGTTTGGACACAGCCTAATTCACCCCTCCACTTT. The chain has TRBV20-1 and TRBJ1-6; maybe TRBD1 (5 bases). Trimming left V 1 base short and J 6 bases short, with 13 bases between. Germline CDR1 and CDR2: DFQATT and SNEGSKA (reference sequence). The CDR3 sequence is 15 residues long.